This TCR beta chain is drawn from a study of beta chain features in type 1 diabetes. Sequenced material consisted of expressed TCRB transcripts (all of the isolated RNA was reverse transcribed). Assay used: immunoSEQ multiplex PCR; TCRdb lists only in-frame clones, some missing. Here the sample spans about 210,000 clones, 11% being singletons. V shed 4 bases and J 10 bases; nucleotides not matched to a gene: 6. The CDR3 length is 13 residues. Per the germline V gene, CDR1 is SGHNT and CDR2 is YYREEE (reference sequence). Input material: central memory CD4+ T cells from blood. The TCR was taken from a man aged 18 to 29 in good health. The chain couples TRBV5-4 to TRBJ1-1; 11 bases agree with TRBD1. Here the CDR3 reads CASSADRGRVAFF. The CDR3, as DNA: TGTGCCAGCAGCGCGGACAGGGGGCGCGTAGCTTTCTTT. Full variable domain (outside the CDR3, taken from reference TRBV5-4 and TRBJ1-1): ETGVTQSPTHLIKTRGQQVTLRCSSQSGHNTVSWYQQALGQGPQFIFQYYREEENGRGNFPPRFSGLQFPNYSSELNVNALELDDSALYLCASSADRGRVAFFGQGTRLTVV.